These 14 T cell receptor beta chains came from one sample sequenced in a study of cytomegalovirus exposure and HLA in healthy donors. Primers included in the PCR were 60 Vbeta and 13 Jbeta primers. Sequencing used immunoSEQ multiplex PCR; TCRdb keeps in-frame clones, though not all of them. The sample carries 110,000 to 150,000 clones, around 9.6% recorded once. Material: PBMCs. These receptors were obtained from a male donor in good health and CMV-seronegative.

This chain joins TRBV18 and TRBJ2-2, with 8 bases lining up with TRBD1. CDR3 length equals 16 residues. Losses at the gene ends were 3 bases for V and 5 bases for J; bases not matched to a gene: 8. Germline CDR1 KGHSH, CDR2 LQKENI. In nucleotides, the CDR3 is TGTGCCAGCTCACCGTTCCGCAGGGGGCAGACCGGGGAGCTGTTTTTT. Encoded protein: CASSPFRRGQTGELFF.

The chain recombines TRBV28 with TRBJ2-5; 10 bases map to TRBD1. The germline CDR1 and CDR2 sequences are MDHEN and SYDVKM. Trimming at V came to 5 bases and at J to 1 base, leaving 13 bases not matched to a gene. The CDR3 has 18 amino acids. CDR3 DNA sequence: TGTGCCAGCAGTCCCTTCACCCGGGACAGGGGCAGCCAAGAGACCCAGTACTTC. Protein sequence: CASSPFTRDRGSQETQYF.

This clone was observed a few times. The V and J genes are TRBV28 and TRBJ1-5, with 9 bases aligning to TRBD1. This CDR3 is 16 amino acids long. Germline lookup yields CDR1 MDHEN and CDR2 SYDVKM. The J segment lost 0 bases and the V segment lost 4 bases, leaving 4 bases of the junction unmatched. Here the CDR3 reads CASSSTGQGSNQPQHF. The CDR3 DNA sequence: TGTGCCAGCAGTTCAACGGGACAGGGTAGCAATCAGCCCCAGCATTTT.

This rearrangement joins TRBV2 to TRBJ2-7, with D possibly TRBD1 on 5 matching bases. Germline CDR1 SNHLY, CDR2 FYNNEI. Trimming cost V 6 bases and J 4 bases, with 16 bases left between them. The CDR3 totals 14 residues. The CDR3 loop reads CASRGQPVPYEQYF. CDR3 nucleotide sequence: TGTGCCAGCAGGGGGCAGCCCGTGCCTTACGAGCAGTACTTC.

Only a few counts were recorded for this clone. The chain links TRBV7-9 to TRBJ1-4; D unresolved. Germline CDR1 and CDR2: SEHNR and FQNEAQ (reference sequence). This CDR3 is built from 14 residues. V dropped 5 bases and J dropped 7 bases, with 14 bases sitting between them. Written as DNA, the CDR3 is TGTGCCAGCAGCCCCACTTACGGTGTTGAAAAACTGTTTTTT. Its translation: CASSPTYGVEKLFF.

Here the CDR3 DNA reads TGTGCCAGTAGTGTACGGGACTGGAACAATGAGCAGTTCTTC. It encodes CASSVRDWNNEQFF. The chain uses TRBV19 and TRBJ2-1; perhaps TRBD2 as D (6 bases). Germline V gives CDR1 LNHDA, CDR2 SQIVND (reference sequence). The CDR3 length is 14 residues. V lost 5 bases, J lost 5 bases, and 13 bases lay in between.

This clone has more than one count but fewer than ten. The chain employs TRBV6-5 and TRBJ2-3, with a possible D match to TRBD2 (5 bases). The CDR3 is 15 amino acids. V lost 2 bases and J 5 bases, leaving 14 bases between the germline ends. Germline lookup yields CDR1 MNHEY and CDR2 SVGAGI. CDR3 coding DNA: TGTGCCAGCAGTTACGATGGGAGTTCTCGAGATACGCAGTATTTT. Translating it yields CASSYDGSSRDTQYF.

This clone appeared a few times. V and J are TRBV27 and TRBJ1-5, with D possibly being TRBD1 (5 bases). The CDR3 covers 14 residues. The V gene's germline CDR1 is MNHEY and CDR2 SMNVEV (reference sequence). Trimming left V 4 bases short and J 8 bases short, with 15 bases between. CDR3 in DNA: TGTGCCAGCAGTTCCTCGTTGGGGGGAGAGCCCCAGCATTTT. Translated, it gives CASSSSLGGEPQHF.

This clone was seen a few times. The chain carries TRBV28 and TRBJ2-1; D might be TRBD2 (6 bases). Trimming stripped 4 bases from V and 7 bases from J, with 20 bases between. The CDR3 has 16 residues. Germline V lookup: CDR1 MDHEN, CDR2 SYDVKM. The CDR3 DNA reads TGTGCCAGCAGTTCCCCCGCTAGCGTCCGTACGAATGAGCAGTTCTTC. It yields the protein CASSSPASVRTNEQFF. Variable domain in full (rest from reference TRBV28 and TRBJ2-1): DVKVTQSSRYLVKRTGEKVFLECVQDMDHENMFWYRQDPGLGLRLIYFSYDVKMKEKGDIPEGYSVSREKKERFSLILESASTNQTSMYLCASSSPASVRTNEQFFGPGTRLTVL.

The rearrangement joins TRBV10-3 to TRBJ1-1; 7 positions match TRBD1. The CDR3 spans 14 residues. With V trimmed by 6 bases and J by 0 bases, 4 bases remained unmatched. CDR1 ENHRY and CDR2 SYGVKD come from the germline V gene. The CDR3 sequence is CAIRGTAMNTEAFF. The CDR3 nucleotides read TGTGCCATCAGGGGGACAGCGATGAACACTGAAGCTTTCTTT.

This clone has only a few counts. The chain has TRBV28 and TRBJ2-1; no definite D call. There are 12 residues in the CDR3. Trimming took 2 bases from V and 3 from J, leaving 2 bases between them. The germline V gene encodes CDR1 MDHEN and CDR2 SYDVKM. Written as DNA, the CDR3 is TGTGCCAGCAGTTTACTCTACAATGAGCAGTTCTTC. Translation gives CASSLLYNEQFF.

The J gene is TRBJ2-2, the V gene TRBV7-7; the match to TRBD2 covers 11 bases. CDR1 and CDR2 from the germline V gene are SSHAT and FNYEAQ (reference sequence). J was trimmed by 2 bases and V by 5 bases; bases with no gene match: 13. The CDR3 totals 19 residues. In nucleotides, the CDR3 is TGTGCCAGCAGCCTGAGCGACCCCAGACTAGCGGGAAACACCGGGGAGCTGTTTTTT. This encodes CASSLSDPRLAGNTGELFF.

In this sample, this clone turned up a few times. Additional DNA sequences in this sample encode the identical CDR3. This rearrangement joins TRBV5-1 to TRBJ2-3; 10 nucleotides line up with TRBD2. Germline CDR1 reads SGHRS; CDR2 reads YFSETQ. V trimming: 4 bases; J trimming: 1 base; junction bases outside the gene matches: 3. The length of the CDR3 is 15 residues. CDR3 coding DNA: TGCGCCAGCAGCCTTGGACTAGCGGGCACAGATACGCAGTATTTT. Translation: CASSLGLAGTDTQYF. Using reference TRBV5-1 and TRBJ2-3 for the parts outside the CDR3, the full variable domain is KAGVTQTPRYLIKTRGQQVTLSCSPISGHRSVSWYQQTPGQGLQFLFEYFSETQRNKGNFPGRFSGRQFSNSRSEMNVSTLELGDSALYLCASSLGLAGTDTQYFGPGTRLTVL.

The chain employs TRBV28 and TRBJ1-4, with 7 bases fitting TRBD1. CDR1 and CDR2 from the germline V gene are MDHEN and SYDVKM. The V segment lost 4 bases and the J segment 4 bases; nucleotides outside the gene matches: 6. The CDR3 has 15 amino acids. The CDR3 spells CASSSRTGDNEKLFF. The CDR3 nucleotides read TGTGCCAGCAGTTCGAGGACAGGCGATAATGAAAAACTGTTTTTT.